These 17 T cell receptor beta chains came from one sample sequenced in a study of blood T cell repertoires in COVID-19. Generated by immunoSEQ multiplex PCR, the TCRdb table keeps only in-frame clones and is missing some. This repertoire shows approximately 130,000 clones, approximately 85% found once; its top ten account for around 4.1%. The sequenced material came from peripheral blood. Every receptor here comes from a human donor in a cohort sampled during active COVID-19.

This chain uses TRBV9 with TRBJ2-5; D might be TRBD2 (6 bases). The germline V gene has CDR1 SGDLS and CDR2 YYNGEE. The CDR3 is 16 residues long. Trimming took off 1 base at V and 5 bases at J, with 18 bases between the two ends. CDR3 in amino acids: CASSVPAPDGGETQYF. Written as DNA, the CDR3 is TGTGCCAGCAGCGTACCGGCTCCCGACGGAGGGGAGACCCAGTACTTC.

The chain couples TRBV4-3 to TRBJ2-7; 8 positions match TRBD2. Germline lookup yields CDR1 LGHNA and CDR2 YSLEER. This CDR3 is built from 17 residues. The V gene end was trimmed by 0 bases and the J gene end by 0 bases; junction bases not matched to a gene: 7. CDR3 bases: TGCGCCAGCAGCCAAGATCAATGGCTAGCGGGCTCCTACGAGCAGTACGTC. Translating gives CASSQDQWLAGSYEQYV.

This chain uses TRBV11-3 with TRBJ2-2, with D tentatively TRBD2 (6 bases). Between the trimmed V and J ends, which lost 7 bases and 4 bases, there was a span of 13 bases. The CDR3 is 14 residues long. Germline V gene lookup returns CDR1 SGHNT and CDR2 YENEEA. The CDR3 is CASTRDSPTGELFF. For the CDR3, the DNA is TGTGCCAGCACCCGGGACTCCCCCACCGGGGAGCTGTTTTTT.

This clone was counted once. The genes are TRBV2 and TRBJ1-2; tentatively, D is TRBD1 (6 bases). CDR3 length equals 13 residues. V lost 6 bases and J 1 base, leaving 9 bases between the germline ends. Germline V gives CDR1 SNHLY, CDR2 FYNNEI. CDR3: CASRSDSNYGYTF. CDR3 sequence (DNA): TGTGCCAGCAGATCGGACAGTAACTATGGCTACACCTTC.

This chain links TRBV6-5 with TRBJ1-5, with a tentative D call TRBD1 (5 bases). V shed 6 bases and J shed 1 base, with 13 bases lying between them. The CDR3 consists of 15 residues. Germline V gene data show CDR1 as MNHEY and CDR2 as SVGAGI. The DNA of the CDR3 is TGTGCCAGCAGCCCCAGGGTTGGAAGCAATCAGCCCCAGCATTTT. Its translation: CASSPRVGSNQPQHF.

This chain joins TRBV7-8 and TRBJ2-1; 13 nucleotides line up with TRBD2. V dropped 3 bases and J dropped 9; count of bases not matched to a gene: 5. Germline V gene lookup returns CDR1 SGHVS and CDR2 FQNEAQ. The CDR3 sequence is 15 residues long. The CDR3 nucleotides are TGTGCCAGCAGCTTTACTAGCGGGAGGGCCATTGAGCAGTTCTTC. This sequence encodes CASSFTSGRAIEQFF.

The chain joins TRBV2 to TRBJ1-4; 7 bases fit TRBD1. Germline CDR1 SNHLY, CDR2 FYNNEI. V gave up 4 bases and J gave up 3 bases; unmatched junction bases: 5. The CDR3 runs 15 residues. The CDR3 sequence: CASSGTGVANEKLFF. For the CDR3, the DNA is TGTGCCAGCAGTGGCACAGGGGTTGCTAATGAAAAACTGTTTTTT.

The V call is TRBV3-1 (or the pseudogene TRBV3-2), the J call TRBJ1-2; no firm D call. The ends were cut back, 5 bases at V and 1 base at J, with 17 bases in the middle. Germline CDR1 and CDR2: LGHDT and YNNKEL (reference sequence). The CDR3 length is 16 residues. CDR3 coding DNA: TGTGCCAGCAGCACCCAACAGAAAACCTTTAACTATGGCTACACCTTC. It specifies CASSTQQKTFNYGYTF.

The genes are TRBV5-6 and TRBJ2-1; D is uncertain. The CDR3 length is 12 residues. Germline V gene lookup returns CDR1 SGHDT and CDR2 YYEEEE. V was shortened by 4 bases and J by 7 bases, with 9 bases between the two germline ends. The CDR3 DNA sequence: TGTGCCAGCAGCCCCTTTCCGAATGAGCAGTTCTTC. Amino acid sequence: CASSPFPNEQFF.

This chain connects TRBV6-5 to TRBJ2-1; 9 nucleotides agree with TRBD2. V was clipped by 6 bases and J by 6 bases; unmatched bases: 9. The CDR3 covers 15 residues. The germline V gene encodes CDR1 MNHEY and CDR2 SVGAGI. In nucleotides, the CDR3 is TGTGCCAGCAGAAATGGAGCGGGGGGCCCCAATGAGCAGTTCTTC. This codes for CASRNGAGGPNEQFF.

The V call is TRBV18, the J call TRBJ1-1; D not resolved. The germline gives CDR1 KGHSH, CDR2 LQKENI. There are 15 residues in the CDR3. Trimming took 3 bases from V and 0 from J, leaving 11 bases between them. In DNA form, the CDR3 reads TGTGCCAGCTCACCGTTGGAACAGTTGAACACTGAAGCTTTCTTT. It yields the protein CASSPLEQLNTEAFF.

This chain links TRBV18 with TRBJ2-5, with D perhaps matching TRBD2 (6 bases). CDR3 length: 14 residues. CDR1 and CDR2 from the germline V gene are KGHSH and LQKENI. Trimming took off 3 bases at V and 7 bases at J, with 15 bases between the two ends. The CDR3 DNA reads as TGTGCCAGCTCACCGAGGGACTTCGGGGTGACCCAGTACTTC. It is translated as CASSPRDFGVTQYF.

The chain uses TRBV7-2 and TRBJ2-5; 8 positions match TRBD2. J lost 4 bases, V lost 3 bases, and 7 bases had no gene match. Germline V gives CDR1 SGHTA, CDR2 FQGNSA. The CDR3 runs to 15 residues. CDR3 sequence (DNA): TGTGCCAGCAGCTTTAGCGGGGCGAAGGGAGAGACCCAGTACTTC. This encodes CASSFSGAKGETQYF. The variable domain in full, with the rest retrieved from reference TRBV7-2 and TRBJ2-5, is GAGVSQSPSNKVTEKGKDVELRCDPISGHTALYWYRQSLGQGLEFLIYFQGNSAPDKSGLPSDRFSAERTGGSVSTLTIQRTQQEDSAVYLCASSFSGAKGETQYFGPGTRLLVL.

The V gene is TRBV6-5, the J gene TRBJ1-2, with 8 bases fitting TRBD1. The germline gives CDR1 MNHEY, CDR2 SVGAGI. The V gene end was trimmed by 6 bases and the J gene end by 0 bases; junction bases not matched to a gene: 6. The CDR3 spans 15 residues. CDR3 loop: CASSMTGVTNYGYTF. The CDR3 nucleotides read TGTGCCAGCAGCATGACAGGGGTAACTAACTATGGCTACACCTTC.

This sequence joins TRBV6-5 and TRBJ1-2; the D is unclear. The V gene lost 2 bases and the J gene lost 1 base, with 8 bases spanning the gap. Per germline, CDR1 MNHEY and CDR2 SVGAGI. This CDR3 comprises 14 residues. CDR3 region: CASSYAGGNYGYTF. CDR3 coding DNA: TGTGCCAGCAGTTACGCCGGCGGTAACTATGGCTACACCTTC.

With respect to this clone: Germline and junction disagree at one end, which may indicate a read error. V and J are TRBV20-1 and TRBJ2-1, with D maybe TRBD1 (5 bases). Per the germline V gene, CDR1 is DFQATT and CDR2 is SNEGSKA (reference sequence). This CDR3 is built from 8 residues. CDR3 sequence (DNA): TGCAGTGCGGGGCAGGGCATCTTC. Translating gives CSAGQGIF.

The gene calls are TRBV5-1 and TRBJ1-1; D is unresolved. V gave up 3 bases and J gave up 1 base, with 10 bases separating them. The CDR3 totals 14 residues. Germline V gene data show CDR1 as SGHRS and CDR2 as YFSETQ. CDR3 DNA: TGCGCCAGCAGCTCAACTCGGGGGAACACTGAAGCTTTCTTT. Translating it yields CASSSTRGNTEAFF.